This T cell receptor beta chain was sequenced in a study of sequential checkpoint blockade in melanoma. The overall study: First-line arms were nivolumab then ipilimumab, or the reverse, randomized 1:1.

This CDR3 is 15 amino acids long. Germline V CDR1 and CDR2: SGHNT, YYREEE (reference sequence). After removal of 3 bases from V and 4 bases from J, the junction contained 7 bases not matched to a gene. Treatment in this sample: randomized to nivolumab then ipilimumab (arm A) or the reverse (arm B). Live CD3+CD8+ CD19− CD56− cells were sorted from PBMCs. Some clones are missing from TCRdb's copy, which holds only in-frame ones; the method was immunoSEQ multiplex PCR. The table records 40,000 or so clones, 70% to 90% of them present only once. The clonotype originates from a human donor with melanoma. The source material was CD8+ T cells sorted from blood (inferred from file names), sampled from a patient given nivolumab and ipilimumab in sequence. This rearrangement joins TRBV5-4 to TRBJ2-3; TRBD2 agrees at 8 bases. CDR3 in DNA: TGTGCCAGCAGCTCCGGACTAGCTTCTCCAGATACGCAGTATTTT. Encoded protein: CASSSGLASPDTQYF. Variable domain in full (rest from reference TRBV5-4 and TRBJ2-3): ETGVTQSPTHLIKTRGQQVTLRCSSQSGHNTVSWYQQALGQGPQFIFQYYREEENGRGNFPPRFSGLQFPNYSSELNVNALELDDSALYLCASSSGLASPDTQYFGPGTRLTVL.